Below, one T cell receptor beta chain is given with its context. Its antigen remains unidentified. Per-base qualities were not stored, and no clone one base away is much larger. The sample comes from a study of cytomegalovirus exposure and HLA in healthy donors (dated 2017 in TCRdb). Looking at the study overall: An earlier analysis of more than 550 of the donors reported 276 Gb of sequence data and roughly 120 million unique TCR beta sequences obtained from around 190 million T cells. Roughly 300 gigabases of sequencing data and roughly 81 million unique TCR sequences made up an early release that covered approximately 700 HLA-typed donors. Of the roughly 410 genotyped donors, 80% to 90% were placed in the genetic ancestry cluster associated with self-reported Caucasian donors. The study aimed to test whether cataloging public T cell receptors could reveal signatures of past pathogen exposure. The T cell repertoires of around 670 subjects were profiled by immunosequencing and related to cytomegalovirus serostatus. Besides the first cohort of 666 subjects, a separate validation cohort made up of 120 different subjects was used. To predict cytomegalovirus infection status, the study combined high-throughput TCR immunosequencing, statistical association of individual TCRs with disease status, and machine learning. A later analysis re-analyzed previously published TCR beta repertoires from several hundred donors and added high-resolution HLA genotyping to study TCR occurrence patterns. Rather than drawing on any new phenotypic data, the later analysis identified candidate immune exposures from TCR beta sequences and the way those sequences occurred across donors. An earlier analysis of 500 to 750 of the donors applied high-throughput TCR beta sequencing to assess whether each TCR beta V gene segment acted as functional or pseudogenic. Donor age, sex, ethnicity and CMV serostatus were compiled together with the repertoire data. A later genetic analysis used genome-wide SNP genotypes for about 55% of the 666 donors, treating that subset as a discovery cohort. All discovery cohort repertoires had been generated using a single sequencing platform. HLA typing covered class I and class II loci at four-digit resolution. The number of donors typed differed by locus, with 629-630 for A, B, C, DRB1 and DQB1, 522 for DQA1, 606 for DPA1, and approximately 470 for DPB1. Roughly 5 DR-DQ haplotypes were treated as single units for association and clustering because of strong linkage in the cohort. On average, about 200,000 unique TCR beta nucleotide sequences were sequenced per donor among 398 genotyped donors of the cohort, with around 19% of those sequences being non-productive.

The cohort consisted of more than 650 healthy bone marrow donors. All cohort members were sampled while nominally healthy, although unrecorded immune exposures were likely present. The donor was CMV seropositive and belonged to the group of 250 to 300 seropositive cohort members. Each donor provided a peripheral blood sample, and peripheral blood mononuclear cells were used for TCR beta sequencing. The Qiagen DNeasy Blood Extraction Kit was used to extract genomic DNA from the blood cell samples. Library method: the immunoSEQ multiplex PCR assay. The multiplex PCR relied on a mix of 60 forward primers for TCR Vbeta segments and 13 reverse primers for TCR Jbeta segments. The CDR3 region of rearranged TCR beta genes was amplified from genomic DNA by a multiplex PCR assay. The Illumina HiSeq System was used to sequence the amplified TCR beta libraries as 87-base-pair reads. The authors' pipeline ran thus. A later analysis tallied some 79 million unique TCR beta chains across the 666 repertoires, and roughly 11 million of those chains were shared by two or more donors. Raw reads were error-corrected and collapsed into unique sequences by a nearest-neighbor algorithm in which closely related sequences were merged to remove PCR and sequencing errors. To assign V, D and J gene segments, CDR3 sequences were aligned to IMGT reference sequences. For a sequence to be retained, at least a six-nucleotide match to both a V gene segment and a J gene segment was required. A rearrangement counted as productive if the CDR3 had no stop codons and remained in frame with V and J, and every other rearrangement counted as non-productive. Following IMGT convention, CDR3 was defined as the stretch from the second conserved V-encoded cysteine to the conserved J-encoded phenylalanine. The earlier analysis of 550 to 650 of the donors excluded any sequence lacking an unambiguous match to a single V gene segment. An earlier analysis of almost 600 of the donors classified V segments as functional when productive rearrangements were above 56.7% and as segregating when the standard deviation between donors was above 5%. A statistical classification framework was built for diagnosing cytomegalovirus status from the catalog of TCR beta chain sequences. A later analysis assigned V and J genes by comparing TCR nucleotide sequences with IMGT/GENE-DB human TR gene sequences. In a later analysis, CDR3 sequences and most-parsimonious VDJ recombination scenarios were assigned using the TCRdist pipeline. In a later analysis, each TCR beta chain was defined by its CDR3 amino acid sequence together with its V-gene family, and reads lacking a unique V-gene family were excluded. In a later analysis, around 600 highly shared, low-generation-probability nucleotide sequences were removed to address suspected cross-contamination and a sequencing artifact. A later analysis calculated a clonal expansion index for each public chain from normalized within-repertoire ranks of inferred template counts. Generation probabilities in a later analysis came from a VDJ recombination model fitted to out-of-frame rearrangements, and those results were checked against IGoR. A later analysis scored TCR-TCR, TCR-HLA and TCR-CMV co-occurrence with hypergeometric tests, applying a repertoire-size bias correction to TCR pairs. A later analysis estimated false discovery rates by permuting HLA or CMV assignments 20 times. A later analysis grouped co-occurring TCRs with DBSCAN, adding TCRdist sequence similarity when clustering within HLA-allele-positive subsets. For co-occurrence clustering, repertoires with fewer than 30,000 or more than 120,000 public chains were excluded, along with roughly five repertoires with anomalous nucleotide sharing. The table comes from immuneACCESS by way of TCRdb, which keeps in-frame sequences with V and J called. Part of the clones is missing from these tables; in studies checked, under half for an unresolved V gene and the rest for unknown reasons. The D gene and trimming were derived from the DNA, and the V and J assignments and clone size from that table. The sample includes more than 100,000 clones, with roughly 79% observed a single time. About 4.1% of the sample is held by the ten biggest clonotypes.

Measured from the cysteine to the phenylalanine, the CDR3 is 16 residues long. Just CDR3 DNA is preserved here, 48 bases in frame from base 1. CDR1 and CDR2, per the germline V gene (reference sequence), are LNHDA and SQIVND. At the junction V is shortened by 6 bases and J by 0 bases; bases outside the gene matches: 8. General study outcomes and caveats: V-gene and J-gene trimming of TCR beta chains was associated with a missense DCLRE1C variant in a later genetic analysis, and the association was replicated in an independent cohort. Specific HLA alleles were associated with more than 15,000 TCR beta sequences at a false discovery rate of 0.05 in a later analysis. A cluster of highly shared sequence variants was judged likely to be a technical artifact of the sequencing pipeline. In the study, some 180 TCR beta chains were listed as associated with cytomegalovirus. In an earlier analysis of several hundred of the donors, most TCR beta V segments were observed in productive rearrangements about 87% or about 30% of the time, broadly matching IMGT annotations. In vitro tests confirmed that a few of the cytomegalovirus-associated TCR beta chains recognize cytomegalovirus antigens. Roughly uniform sequencing depth across donors was assumed in presence/absence analyses, although this assumption may not hold. In a later analysis, the rate of TCR association differed among HLA loci, with DRB1 alleles having the most associated TCRs and HLA-C alleles having the fewest. According to a later genetic analysis, donors in an Asian-associated ancestry cluster had fewer N-insertions in productive TCRs than the approximately 700-donor mean. This cohort had only TCR beta chains sequenced, and the lack of alpha or paired-chain data limited which features could be detected. A further reported finding was that TCR beta sequences accurately predicted the HLA-A and HLA-B alleles for most subjects in the first cohort. The earlier analysis of approximately 590 of the donors excluded fewer than 20 rarely observed V segments, including chromosome 9 orphons, because counts were too low. Several of the top co-occurrence clusters appeared to be linked to parvovirus B19, influenza, CMV and Epstein-Barr virus, according to a later analysis. The classifier was reported to diagnose cytomegalovirus status with high specificity and sensitivity in both the original cohort and the validation cohort. Correlated functional status among segregating V segments might be attributable to linkage disequilibrium, but an unknown experimental factor could not be ruled out. Across donors, most TCR sequences were observed very rarely, whereas some public TCRs were present in many individuals. For the cohort, immune exposure information was limited to CMV serostatus. Some IMGT-functional V segments, including TRBV6-2 and TRBV6-3, could not be told apart with the 87-base-pair reads, so those segments were excluded. The authors suggested that the approach could potentially be generalized to other disease states and immunological phenotypes. HLA typing was unavailable for some donors at each locus, so association tests used only the typed subset. Assigning TCR associations to individual alleles was difficult when HLA alleles, especially DR and DQ, strongly co-occurred. A later analysis found that HLA-associated TCR beta chains were more clonally expanded and had lower generation probabilities than equally common non-associated chains. Most CMV-associated TCR beta chains appeared to be HLA-restricted in a later analysis, and the HLA associations seemed to be driven largely by CMV exposure.

The chain links TRBV19 with TRBJ1-2, with 9 central nucleotides matching TRBD1. The origin of this receptor is a man between 50 and 59 years old in good health and CMV-seropositive. The sequencing input was PBMCs. The DNA sequence follows: TGTGCCAGTAGACCCGGACAGGGGCCAGCTAACTATGGCTACACCTTC. Translated, it reads CASRPGQGPANYGYTF.